The 18 T cell receptor beta chains presented below share a single source sample, sequenced in a study of T cells in tuberculosis. Here immunoSEQ multiplex PCR was the method, and the copy in TCRdb shows in-frame clones only, minus some. The profile covers 80,000 to 90,000 clones, with approximately 90% appearing a single time and 1.5% to 2% taken by the ten largest. Cells were sorted from thawed PBMC rested overnight and stained with GMM-loaded CD1B tetramer, viability dye and anti-CD3. CD1B tetramers were loaded with Rhodococcus equi-derived C32 glucose monomycolate. The sample taken for sequencing was CD1b-GMM tetramer-negative cells sorted from PBMCs. The receptors come from an adult woman with latent tuberculosis.

V is TRBV7-6 and J is TRBJ2-4; D possibly corresponds to TRBD2 (6 bases). From germline, CDR1 is SGHVS and CDR2 FNYEAQ. V was shortened by 1 base and J by 3 bases, with 22 bases between the two germline ends. The CDR3 contains 19 residues. The CDR3 region is CASSLVGGNPETVKNIQYF. The DNA for the CDR3 is TGTGCCAGCAGCTTAGTGGGGGGAAACCCCGAGACGGTCAAAAACATTCAGTACTTC.

The V and J genes are TRBV10-2 and TRBJ2-5; D is perhaps TRBD2 (7 bases). CDR3 length equals 13 residues. Looked up from germline, CDR1 is WSHSY and CDR2 is SAAADI. V lost 7 bases, J lost 5 bases, and 14 bases lay in between. The chain's CDR3 is CASKSGGVETQYF. CDR3 nucleotide sequence: TGCGCCAGCAAGTCGGGGGGCGTGGAGACCCAGTACTTC.

CDR3 loop: CASNQFRTDTQYF. CDR3 nucleotide sequence: TGTGCCAGCAACCAGTTTCGTACAGATACGCAGTATTTT. This chain joins TRBV28 and TRBJ2-3; no definite D call. The CDR3 runs 13 residues. The ends were cut back, 7 bases at V and 3 bases at J, with 11 bases in the middle. Germline CDR1 is MDHEN and CDR2 is SYDVKM.

The chain links TRBV6-8 to TRBJ2-1, with D perhaps matching TRBD1 (5 bases). Looked up from germline, CDR1 is MNHGY and CDR2 is SAAAGT. V was clipped by 8 bases and J by 4 bases, with 12 bases between them. The CDR3 spans 13 residues. The CDR3 DNA reads TGTGCCAGCCTGACAGAACGATACAATGAGCAGTTCTTC. Translated, it gives CASLTERYNEQFF.

This chain uses TRBV7-2 with TRBJ2-7; D might be TRBD1 (6 bases). The CDR3 sequence is 13 residues long. V lost 3 bases and J 3 bases, leaving 9 bases between the germline ends. Germline V lookup: CDR1 SGHTA, CDR2 FQGNSA. The CDR3 nucleotides read TGTGCCAGCAGCTTGGTCAGGGGCTACGAGCAGTACTTC. As protein: CASSLVRGYEQYF. Combining the CDR3 with reference TRBV7-2 and TRBJ2-7 gives the whole variable domain GAGVSQSPSNKVTEKGKDVELRCDPISGHTALYWYRQSLGQGLEFLIYFQGNSAPDKSGLPSDRFSAERTGGSVSTLTIQRTQQEDSAVYLCASSLVRGYEQYFGPGTRLTVT.

The chain uses TRBV7-2 and TRBJ2-3; TRBD2 is a possible D gene (5 bases). The CDR3 has 15 residues. Germline V gene data show CDR1 as SGHTA and CDR2 as FQGNSA. The ends were cut back, 6 bases at V and 2 bases at J, with 15 bases in the middle. Here the CDR3 reads CASRRGRGNTDTQYF. The CDR3 DNA sequence: TGTGCCAGCAGACGAGGACGGGGTAACACAGATACGCAGTATTTT.

Here the CDR3 DNA reads TGCGCCAGCAGCGGGGACAGGGGCTCCTACGAGCAGTACTTC. It specifies CASSGDRGSYEQYF. J is TRBJ2-7 and V is TRBV5-1; 10 bases fit TRBD1. J lost 0 bases, V lost 4 bases, and 1 base had no gene match. The CDR3 length is 14 residues. Germline CDR1 reads SGHRS; CDR2 reads YFSETQ.

J is TRBJ1-1 and V is TRBV4-1; D is undetermined. CDR1 and CDR2 (germline): MGHRA, YSYEKL. Trimming pared 1 base from V and 0 bases from J, leaving 6 bases between. The CDR3 is 14 amino acids. The CDR3 protein is CASSQGSLNTEAFF. The CDR3 nucleotides are TGCGCCAGCAGCCAAGGTTCCTTGAACACTGAAGCTTTCTTT.

The V and J genes are TRBV5-6 and TRBJ1-5; D not resolved. Per the germline V gene, CDR1 is SGHDT and CDR2 is YYEEEE. Trimming removed 5 bases from V and 4 bases from J, with 16 bases in between. This CDR3 has 15 residues. The CDR3 nucleotides are TGTGCCAGCAGTGACTGGGGAGCGATAAATCAGCCCCAGCATTTT. It is translated as CASSDWGAINQPQHF.

The CDR3 DNA reads TGTGCCAGCAGCCCGTTGGGAGGGCCCGGGGAGCTGTTTTTT. This translates into CASSPLGGPGELFF. The chain couples TRBV7-2 to TRBJ2-2; 7 bases are shared with TRBD2. Trimming cost V 5 bases and J 6 bases; bases outside gene matches: 6. Germline CDR1 is SGHTA and CDR2 is FQGNSA. The CDR3 extends over 14 amino acids.

The chain joins TRBV6-6 to TRBJ1-5, with D uncertain. Germline V CDR1 and CDR2: MNHNY, SVGAGI (reference sequence). V was shortened by 2 bases and J by 7 bases, with 9 bases between the two germline ends. CDR3 length equals 13 residues. The CDR3 coding sequence is TGTGCCAGCAGTTACGCGGGAGAGCAGCCCCAGCATTTT. It yields the protein CASSYAGEQPQHF.

The rearrangement links TRBV5-6 to TRBJ2-5; 8 bases line up with TRBD1. Germline V gene sequence: CDR1 SGHDT, CDR2 YYEEEE. The length of the CDR3 is 17 residues. Unmatched junction bases numbered 11, after V lost 1 base and J lost 3 bases. The CDR3, as DNA: TGTGCCAGCAGCTTGTCTCGGACAGGGAAGATTGAAGAGACCCAGTACTTC. Translation: CASSLSRTGKIEETQYF.

V gene TRBV11-3 combines with J gene TRBJ2-1, with 8 positions matching TRBD1. The CDR3 is 15 residues long. Losses at the gene ends were 5 bases for V and 9 bases for J; bases not matched to a gene: 12. Germline values: CDR1 SGHNT, CDR2 YENEEA. The CDR3 spells CASSLGTGGLVEQFF. DNA for the CDR3: TGTGCCAGCAGCCTAGGGACAGGTGGTCTAGTTGAGCAGTTCTTC.

The rearrangement uses TRBV19 and TRBJ1-5; the D is unclear. This CDR3 is 14 amino acids long. From germline, CDR1 is LNHDA and CDR2 SQIVND (reference sequence). Trimming removed 5 bases at V and 3 bases at J, with 11 bases between. CDR3 coding DNA: TGTGCCAGTAGTCCGATGAGGTCCAATCAGCCCCAGCATTTT. It is translated as CASSPMRSNQPQHF.

The chain is built from TRBV28 and TRBJ1-2; D not certain. The CDR3 contains 17 residues. V was cut by 4 bases and J by 2 bases, with 20 bases left in between. Germline V gives CDR1 MDHEN, CDR2 SYDVKM. CDR3 DNA sequence: TGTGCCAGCAGTTCCCCGGGGAATGCACTCAGAAACTATGGCTACACCTTC. Amino acid sequence: CASSSPGNALRNYGYTF.

On this clone itself: Compared with germline, one end of the junction differs, possibly owing to a read error. V gene TRBV12-5 combines with J gene TRBJ2-7; TRBD2 is a possible D gene (5 bases). The CDR3 is 12 amino acids. The germline V gene has CDR1 LGHNT and CDR2 FRNRAP. The CDR3 DNA sequence: TGTACTAGTGGGCAGAAAACCTACGAGCAGTACTTC. This gives the protein CTSGQKTYEQYF.

This clone appeared once. The rearrangement uses TRBV5-4 and TRBJ2-5; 12 bases map to TRBD2. The V gene end was trimmed by 4 bases and the J gene end by 5 bases; junction bases not matched to a gene: 6. There are 15 residues in the CDR3. In germline, CDR1 is SGHNT, CDR2 YYREEE (reference sequence). The chain's CDR3 is CASSPSGGDLETQYF. The DNA of the CDR3 is TGTGCCAGCAGCCCTAGCGGGGGGGATTTGGAGACCCAGTACTTC.

The chain combines TRBV5-4 with TRBJ2-4; 10 nucleotides match TRBD1. The CDR3 consists of 15 residues. Germline V CDR1 and CDR2: SGHNT, YYREEE (reference sequence). After removal of 4 bases from V and 7 bases from J, the junction contained 8 bases not matched to a gene. This CDR3 reads CASSPRDRGGNIQYF. Here the CDR3 DNA reads TGTGCCAGCAGCCCCCGGGACAGGGGTGGGAACATTCAGTACTTC.